The source of this T cell receptor (beta chain) is a study of tumor-infiltrating lymphocytes in primary liver carcinoma (dated by TCRdb to the late 2010s). At the level of the whole study: Hepatocellular carcinoma (four) or combined HCC and intrahepatic cholangiocarcinoma (one) was present in the five patients, who were three men and two women aged 30 to 69 years. Each sample produced about 3.5 to 8 million productive TCRbeta reads, and read depth showed no significant difference between tissue types. The five patients had tumors of stage T1-T3 N0M0, with maximum diameters ranging from 4.2 to 10 cm. Reproducibility between technical replicate repertoires was high, with correlation coefficients above 0.95 and mean shared-clone rates approximately 0.9. Agilent mRNA microarray profiling was performed on the 25 tumor region samples to relate TCRbeta repertoire diversity to the local molecular phenotype. A total of roughly 35 specimens from 5 patients went through TCRbeta repertoire sequencing, namely 25 tumor regions, 5 adjacent noncancerous liver tissues and 5 peripheral blood samples. The study combined TCRbeta repertoire sequencing, expression microarrays and whole-exome sequencing across five regions of each liver tumor, with adjacent normal tissue and blood. What the study reported, not specific to this receptor: The study included only a few patients, and the authors note findings should be validated in a larger study. Consistent with antigen-driven expansion, pairs of tumor regions showed higher repertoire overlap (mean roughly 36%) than either tumor-adjacent pairs (around 17%) or tumor-blood pairs (approximately 15%). Just about 7-25% of top clones turned up in all five regions of a tumor, which suggests spatial heterogeneity among tumor-infiltrating T cells. Comparison of CD4+ and CD8+ T cell repertoires was precluded by the use of bulk unsorted samples. Because only the TCR beta chain was sequenced and unpaired alpha chains were not captured, true repertoire diversity is likely underestimated. A significantly larger repertoire fraction was made up by the top 250 clones in tumors than in blood (p = 0.039).

Without any cell sorting, total RNA and DNA were extracted together from around 20-30 mg of bulk tissue using the AllPrep DNA/RNA mini kit. Four or five patients with histopathologically diagnosed primary liver carcinoma underwent surgical resection in China between 2015 and March 2016. At the time of sampling, the patients had chronic HBV infection and had not received any treatment. Each tumor was sampled at five spatially separated regions: the tumor centre plus the superior, inferior, left-lateral and right-lateral poles. According to histology, viable tumor cells made up more than 85% of every tumor sample. Pieces of fresh tumor and adjacent tissue were cut in half, with one half kept in RNAlater at -80 degrees C and the other half sent for histology. A constant-region primer and ProtoScript II reverse transcriptase were used to reverse-transcribe TCRbeta-specific cDNA from around 530 ng total RNA. Three nested multiplex PCR rounds, following a slightly modified ARM-PCR procedure, were used to build the TCRbeta libraries. Each of the first two PCR rounds ran for nine to eleven cycles and used multiplex TRBV1-TRBV30 forward primers together with a Cbeta reverse primer. Sample barcodes and Illumina adapters were added in a final 25-cycle PCR using Deep VentR polymerase. Before sequencing, amplicons between 200 and 500 bp were purified from gel using a QIAquick gel extraction kit. The TCRbeta amplicons were sequenced with 250-bp paired-end reads on an Illumina HiSeq 2500. The paper's data handling went like this. Trimmomatic v0.33 was used to quality-trim the reads, and FLASH v1.2.11 was used to merge paired reads so that full CDR3 sequences could be recovered. V, D and J germline segments were assigned to the rearranged TCRbeta sequences by MiGEC v1.2.1b. VDJtools v1.0.0 computed clonotype statistics and Shannon-Wiener diversity indices. Except for diversity analysis, only each sample's 250 most abundant clonotypes were used in subsequent analyses to reduce sampling bias. The raw public reads went through TCRdb reprocessing: fastp at Q25, MiXCR clone calling, in-frame beta chains kept. CDR3 protein duplicates are merged, each entry listing the most common genes and DNA. These V and J calls derive from TCRdb rather than the authors' analysis. Here the sample has more than 45,000 distinct CDR3 sequences; roughly 77% occur a single time. Roughly a quarter of the sample comes from the top ten.

With regard to this clonotype: Its specific antigen is unknown. No much larger clone exists at a distance of one base, and base qualities are not known.

Per the germline V gene, SGHAT is the CDR1 and FQNNGV is the CDR2. The germline V and J ends show losses of 5 bases and 1 base respectively, and no gene match explains 2 bases of the junction. The CDR3 runs 16 amino acids, cysteine and phenylalanine included. Only CDR3 DNA is held: 48 bases, read in frame from base 1. The rearrangement combines TRBV11-2 with TRBJ2-2, with TRBD2 matching 12 junction bases. The sequenced material came from liver tumor tissue from sampling region 3. The cell subset or site label, as the study defines it: tumor region T3, left-lateral pole. The clonotype was recovered from a man between 35 and 55 years old with primary liver carcinoma and hepatitis B virus infection. CDR3 loop: CASSRLAGENTGELFF. The nucleotide sequence reads as follows: TGTGCCAGCAGCCGACTAGCGGGGGAGAACACCGGGGAGCTGTTTTTT.